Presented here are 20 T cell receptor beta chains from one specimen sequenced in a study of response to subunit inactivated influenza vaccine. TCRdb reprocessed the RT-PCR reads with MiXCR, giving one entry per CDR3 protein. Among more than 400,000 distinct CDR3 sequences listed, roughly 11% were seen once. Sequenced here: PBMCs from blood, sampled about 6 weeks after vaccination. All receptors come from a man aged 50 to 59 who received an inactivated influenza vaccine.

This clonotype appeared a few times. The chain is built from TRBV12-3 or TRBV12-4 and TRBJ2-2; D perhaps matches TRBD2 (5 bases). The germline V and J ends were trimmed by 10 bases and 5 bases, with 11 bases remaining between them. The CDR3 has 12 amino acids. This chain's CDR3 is CATSRGTGELFF. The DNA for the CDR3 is TGTGCCACTTCGAGAGGGACCGGGGAGCTGTTTTTT.

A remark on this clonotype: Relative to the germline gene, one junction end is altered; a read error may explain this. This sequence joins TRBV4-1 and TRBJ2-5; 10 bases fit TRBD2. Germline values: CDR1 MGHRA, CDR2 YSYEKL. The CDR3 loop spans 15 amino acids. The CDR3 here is CASSQTQRGGLRVVF. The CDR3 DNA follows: TGCGCCAGCAGCCAAACCCAGCGGGGGGGCCTTCGGGTTGTCTTC.

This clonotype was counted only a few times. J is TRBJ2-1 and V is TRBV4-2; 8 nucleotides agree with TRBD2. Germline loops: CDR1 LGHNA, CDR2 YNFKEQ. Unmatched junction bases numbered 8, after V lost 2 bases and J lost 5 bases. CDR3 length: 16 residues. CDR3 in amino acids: CASSQKGRGGNNEQFF. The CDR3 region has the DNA TGTGCCAGCAGCCAAAAGGGCCGGGGGGGCAACAATGAGCAGTTCTTC.

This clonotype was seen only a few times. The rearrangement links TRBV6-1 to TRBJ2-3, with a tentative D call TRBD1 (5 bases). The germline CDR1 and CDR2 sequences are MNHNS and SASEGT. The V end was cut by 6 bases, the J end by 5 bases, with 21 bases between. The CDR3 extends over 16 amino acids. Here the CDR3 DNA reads TGTGCCAGCAGCCTGACAGTCCCCCTCCGAGGAGATACGCAGTATTTT. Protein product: CASSLTVPLRGDTQYF.

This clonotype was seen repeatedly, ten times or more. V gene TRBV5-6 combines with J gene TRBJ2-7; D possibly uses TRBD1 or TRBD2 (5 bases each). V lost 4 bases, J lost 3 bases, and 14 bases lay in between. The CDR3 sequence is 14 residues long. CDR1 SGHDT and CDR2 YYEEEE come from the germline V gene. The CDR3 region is CASSRSGTLYEQYF. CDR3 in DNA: TGTGCCAGCAGCCGGTCCGGGACCCTCTACGAGCAGTACTTC.

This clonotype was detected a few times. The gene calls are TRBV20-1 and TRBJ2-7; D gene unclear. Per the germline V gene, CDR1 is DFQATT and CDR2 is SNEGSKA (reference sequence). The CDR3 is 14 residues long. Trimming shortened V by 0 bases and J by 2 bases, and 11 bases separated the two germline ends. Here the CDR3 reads CSAREPGRTYEQYF. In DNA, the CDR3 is TGCAGTGCTAGAGAACCGGGCCGAACCTACGAGCAGTACTTC.

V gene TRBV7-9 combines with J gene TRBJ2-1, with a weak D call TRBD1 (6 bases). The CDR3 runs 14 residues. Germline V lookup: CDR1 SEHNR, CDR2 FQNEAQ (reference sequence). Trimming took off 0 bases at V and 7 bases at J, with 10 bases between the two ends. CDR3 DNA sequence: TGTGCCAGCAGCTTAGCGGGACAAACTAATGAGCAGTTCTTC. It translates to CASSLAGQTNEQFF.

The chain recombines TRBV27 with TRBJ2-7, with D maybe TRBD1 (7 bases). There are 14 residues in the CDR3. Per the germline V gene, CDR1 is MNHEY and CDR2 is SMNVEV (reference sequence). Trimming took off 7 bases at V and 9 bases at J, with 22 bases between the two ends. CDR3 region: CASKVLTRGDRQYF. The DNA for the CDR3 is TGTGCCAGCAAAGTACTGACCAGGGGGGACCGGCAGTACTTC.

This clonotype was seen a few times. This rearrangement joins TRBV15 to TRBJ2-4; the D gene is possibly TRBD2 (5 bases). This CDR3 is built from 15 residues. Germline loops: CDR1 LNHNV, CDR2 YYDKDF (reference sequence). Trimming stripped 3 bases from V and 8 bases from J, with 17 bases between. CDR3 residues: CATSSTPTGSDIQYF. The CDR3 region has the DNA TGTGCCACCAGCAGTACCCCGACGGGATCGGACATTCAGTACTTC.

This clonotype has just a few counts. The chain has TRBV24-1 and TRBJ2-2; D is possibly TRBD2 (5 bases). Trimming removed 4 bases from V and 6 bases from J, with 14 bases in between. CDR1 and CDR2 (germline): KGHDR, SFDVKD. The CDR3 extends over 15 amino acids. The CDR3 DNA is TGTGCCACCAGTGACACGGACTGGACGGCCGGGGAGCTGTTTTTT. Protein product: CATSDTDWTAGELFF.

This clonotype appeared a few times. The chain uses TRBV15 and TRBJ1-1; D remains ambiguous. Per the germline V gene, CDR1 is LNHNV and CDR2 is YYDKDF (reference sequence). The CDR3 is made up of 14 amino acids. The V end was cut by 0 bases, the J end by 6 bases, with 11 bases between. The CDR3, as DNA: TGTGCCACCAGCAGAGATCTCGGGGTGTCTGAAGCTTTCTTT. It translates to CATSRDLGVSEAFF.

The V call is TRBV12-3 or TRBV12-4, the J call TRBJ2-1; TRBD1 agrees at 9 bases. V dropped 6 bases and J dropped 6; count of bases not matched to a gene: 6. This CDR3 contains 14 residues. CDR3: CASRSGQGSNEQFF. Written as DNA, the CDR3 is TGTGCCAGCAGATCGGGACAGGGATCCAATGAGCAGTTCTTC.

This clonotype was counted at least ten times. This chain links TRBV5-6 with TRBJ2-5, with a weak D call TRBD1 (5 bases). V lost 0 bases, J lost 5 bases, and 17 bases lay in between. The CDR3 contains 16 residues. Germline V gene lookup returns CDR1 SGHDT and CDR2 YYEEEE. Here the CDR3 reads CASSLVLQGSDETQYF. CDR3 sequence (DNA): TGTGCCAGCAGCTTGGTACTGCAGGGTTCGGATGAGACCCAGTACTTC.

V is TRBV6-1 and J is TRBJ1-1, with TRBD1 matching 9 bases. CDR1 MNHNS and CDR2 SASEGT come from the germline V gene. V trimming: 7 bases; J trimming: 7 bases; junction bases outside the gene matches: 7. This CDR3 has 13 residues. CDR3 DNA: TGTGCCAGCAATAGACAGGGGGGCCATGAAGCTTTCTTT. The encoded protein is CASNRQGGHEAFF.

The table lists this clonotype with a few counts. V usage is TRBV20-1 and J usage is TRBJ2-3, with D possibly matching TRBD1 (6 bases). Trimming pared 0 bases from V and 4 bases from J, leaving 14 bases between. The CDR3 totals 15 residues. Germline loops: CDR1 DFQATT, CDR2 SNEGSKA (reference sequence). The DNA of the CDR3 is TGCAGTGCTAGAGATTACCAGGGGTTCGCAGATACGCAGTATTTT. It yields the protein CSARDYQGFADTQYF.

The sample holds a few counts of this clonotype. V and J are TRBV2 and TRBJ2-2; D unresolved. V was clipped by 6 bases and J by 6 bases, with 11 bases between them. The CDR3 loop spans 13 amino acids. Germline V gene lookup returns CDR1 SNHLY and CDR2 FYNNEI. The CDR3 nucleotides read TGTGCCAGCAGGATAAGGGTAGCCGGGGAGCTGTTTTTT. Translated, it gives CASRIRVAGELFF.

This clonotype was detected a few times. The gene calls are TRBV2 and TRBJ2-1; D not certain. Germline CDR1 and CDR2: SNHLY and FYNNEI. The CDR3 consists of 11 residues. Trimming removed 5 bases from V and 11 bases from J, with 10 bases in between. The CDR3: CASSYQAKQFF. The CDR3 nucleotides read TGTGCCAGCAGTTATCAGGCAAAGCAGTTCTTC.

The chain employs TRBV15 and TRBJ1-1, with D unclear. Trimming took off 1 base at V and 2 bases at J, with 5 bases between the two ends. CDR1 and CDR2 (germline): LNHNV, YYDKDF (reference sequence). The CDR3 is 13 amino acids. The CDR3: CATSRVDNTEAFF. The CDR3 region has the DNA TGTGCCACCAGCAGAGTGGATAACACTGAAGCTTTCTTT.

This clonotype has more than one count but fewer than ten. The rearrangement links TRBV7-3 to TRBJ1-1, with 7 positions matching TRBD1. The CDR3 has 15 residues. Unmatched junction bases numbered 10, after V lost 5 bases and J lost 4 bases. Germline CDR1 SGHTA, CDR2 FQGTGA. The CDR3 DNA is TGTGCCAGCAGCCCTCAGGGGGGGTTGGGCACTGAAGCTTTCTTT. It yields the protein CASSPQGGLGTEAFF.

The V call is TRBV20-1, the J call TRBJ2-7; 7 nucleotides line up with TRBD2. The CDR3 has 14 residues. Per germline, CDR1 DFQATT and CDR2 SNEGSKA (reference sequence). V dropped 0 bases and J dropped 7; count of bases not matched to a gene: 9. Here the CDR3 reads CSARDGGGFREQYF. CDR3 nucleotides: TGCAGTGCTAGAGATGGGGGAGGGTTCAGGGAGCAGTACTTC.